Following are 19 T cell receptor beta chains from one sample sequenced in a study of T cell changes during pregnancy in multiple sclerosis. Sequencing was performed with immunoSEQ multiplex PCR; in TCRdb, only in-frame clones are kept and a portion is missing. The profile shows tens of thousands of clones, about nine tenths of them singletons. The starting material was CD8+ T cells from peripheral blood mononuclear cells, obtained before pregnancy. These receptors came from a female donor with multiple sclerosis, enrolled in a pregnancy study.

This rearrangement joins TRBV7-6 to TRBJ2-5; perhaps TRBD2 as D (6 bases). CDR1 is SGHVS, CDR2 FNYEAQ, per germline. Trimming stripped 11 bases from V and 5 bases from J, with 18 bases between. This CDR3 region has 13 residues. CDR3 in DNA: TGTGCCGCGGGGTTGGGGCCGCGGGAGACCCAGTACTTC. Translated: CAAGLGPRETQYF.

This chain joins TRBV5-8 and TRBJ1-1, with D hard to call. The germline CDR1 and CDR2 sequences are SGHTS and YDEGEE. Trimming shortened V by 4 bases and J by 1 base, and 17 bases separated the two germline ends. The CDR3 has 16 amino acids. The CDR3: CASSGVGPGSNTEAFF. In DNA form, the CDR3 reads TGTGCCAGCAGCGGGGTAGGGCCGGGGTCGAACACTGAAGCTTTCTTT.

This chain joins TRBV6-4 and TRBJ1-5, with D perhaps TRBD1 (6 bases). CDR1 is MRHNA, CDR2 SNTAGT, per germline. V was trimmed by 3 bases and J by 1 base, leaving 10 bases between them. The CDR3 runs 15 residues. The CDR3 spells CASSEQGGSNQPQHF. CDR3 bases: TGTGCCAGCAGTGAACAGGGTGGGAGCAATCAGCCCCAGCATTTT.

This chain joins TRBV2 and TRBJ2-7; perhaps TRBD2 as D (6 bases). V lost 7 bases, J lost 4 bases, and 23 bases lay in between. The germline CDR1 and CDR2 sequences are SNHLY and FYNNEI. The CDR3 runs to 16 residues. CDR3 protein: CASKSPGGLNPYEQYF. The CDR3 region has the DNA TGTGCCAGCAAATCTCCCGGGGGTCTGAACCCATACGAGCAGTACTTC.

The table lists this clone with a few counts. The V and J genes are TRBV6-1 and TRBJ2-7; 9 nucleotides align to TRBD1. The CDR3 is 14 residues long. From germline, CDR1 is MNHNS and CDR2 SASEGT. With 5 bases clipped from V and 4 bases from J, the junction kept 6 bases outside the gene matches. The CDR3 here is CASSPGTGIYEQYF. DNA of the CDR3: TGTGCCAGCAGTCCCGGGACAGGGATATACGAGCAGTACTTC.

The chain joins TRBV25-1 to TRBJ2-1, with D possibly matching TRBD1 (5 bases). This CDR3 has 12 residues. V dropped 5 bases and J dropped 6 bases, with 8 bases sitting between them. The germline V gene encodes CDR1 MGHDK and CDR2 SYGVNS. CDR3 coding DNA: TGTGCCAGCAGTCTAGGGGTCAATGAGCAGTTCTTC. This codes for CASSLGVNEQFF.

The chain links TRBV19 to TRBJ1-2; D is unresolved. The CDR3 is made up of 13 amino acids. V shed 7 bases and J shed 2 bases, with 11 bases lying between them. CDR1 is LNHDA and CDR2 is SQIVND in the germline V gene (reference sequence). Here the CDR3 reads CASTPPSNYGYTF. The CDR3 DNA follows: TGTGCCAGTACCCCCCCGTCCAACTATGGCTACACCTTC.

The chain is built from TRBV6-5 and TRBJ1-1, with D perhaps matching TRBD1 (6 bases). Germline-derived CDR1 and CDR2 are MNHEY and SVGAGI. Trimming left V 0 bases short and J 2 bases short, with 10 bases between. CDR3 length: 15 residues. The CDR3 DNA reads as TGTGCCAGCAGTTACTCCCGGACAGTAAACACTGAAGCTTTCTTT. This encodes CASSYSRTVNTEAFF.

The chain carries TRBV6-5 and TRBJ1-5; D may be TRBD1 (6 bases). The CDR3 is 15 amino acids. Trimming shortened V by 6 bases and J by 5 bases, and 17 bases separated the two germline ends. Germline V lookup: CDR1 MNHEY, CDR2 SVGAGI. CDR3 nucleotide sequence: TGTGCCAGCAGGCGAACAGGGTTTAGGGATCAGCCCCAGCATTTT. It yields the protein CASRRTGFRDQPQHF.

The count of this clone is one. This chain connects TRBV6-5 to TRBJ1-1; D unresolved. This CDR3 is 13 amino acids long. Trimming removed 2 bases from V and 1 base from J, with 5 bases in between. Germline V gives CDR1 MNHEY, CDR2 SVGAGI. The CDR3 nucleotides are TGTGCCAGCAGTTACGCACAGAACACTGAAGCTTTCTTT. It codes for CASSYAQNTEAFF.

This sequence joins TRBV4-2 and TRBJ2-3; 8 bases line up with TRBD2. In germline, CDR1 is LGHNA, CDR2 YNFKEQ. The CDR3 has 14 amino acids. With V trimmed by 5 bases and J by 4 bases, 5 bases remained unmatched. The CDR3 protein is CASSFHGGADTQYF. The CDR3, as DNA: TGTGCCAGCAGCTTCCACGGGGGGGCAGATACGCAGTATTTT.

This clone was observed a few times. The rearrangement joins TRBV4-1 to TRBJ1-6; a weak D match, TRBD1 (6 bases). Germline V lookup: CDR1 MGHRA, CDR2 YSYEKL. The CDR3 totals 16 residues. The ends were cut back, 0 bases at V and 5 bases at J, with 11 bases in the middle. The CDR3 nucleotides read TGCGCCAGCAGCCAAGATGGGAACAGGGATAATTCACCCCTCCACTTT. Encoded protein: CASSQDGNRDNSPLHF.

V and J are TRBV5-4 and TRBJ2-1, with a possible D match to TRBD1 (6 bases). This CDR3 is 12 amino acids long. In germline, CDR1 is SGHNT, CDR2 YYREEE (reference sequence). V was shortened by 0 bases and J by 10 bases, with 8 bases between the two germline ends. The CDR3 DNA reads as TGTGCCAGCAGCTTGGGGCAGGGGGAGCAGTTCTTC. This sequence encodes CASSLGQGEQFF.

V gene TRBV27 combines with J gene TRBJ1-1; TRBD1 agrees at 9 bases. Germline assignment: CDR1 MNHEY and CDR2 SMNVEV (reference sequence). V gave up 6 bases and J gave up 3 bases; unmatched junction bases: 5. The CDR3 covers 14 residues. The CDR3 DNA follows: TGTGCCAGCAGCTCGTGGACAGGGGACACTGAAGCTTTCTTT. This codes for CASSSWTGDTEAFF.

V gene TRBV6-6 combines with J gene TRBJ1-1; 7 bases line up with TRBD1. The germline V gene has CDR1 MNHNY and CDR2 SVGAGI (reference sequence). The CDR3 loop spans 14 amino acids. The J segment lost 6 bases and the V segment lost 6 bases, leaving 10 bases of the junction unmatched. The CDR3 bases are TGTGCCAGCAGCTACCTGATCCAGGGGGCTGAAGCTTTCTTT. Protein: CASSYLIQGAEAFF.

In this sample, this clone turned up a few times. The gene calls are TRBV5-1 and TRBJ1-1, with a weak D call TRBD1 (5 bases). This CDR3 contains 14 residues. Germline assignment: CDR1 SGHRS and CDR2 YFSETQ. Trimming pared 1 base from V and 0 bases from J, leaving 7 bases between. The CDR3 region has the DNA TGCGCCAGCAGCTTGATGGGGCTGAACACTGAAGCTTTCTTT. The encoded protein is CASSLMGLNTEAFF.

The chain recombines TRBV16 with TRBJ1-1, with D hard to call. V shed 0 bases and J shed 2 bases, with 7 bases lying between them. Germline V CDR1 and CDR2: KGHSY, FQNENV. The CDR3 length is 14 residues. CDR3 sequence reads: CASSQSGLNTEAFF. Here the CDR3 DNA reads TGTGCCAGCAGCCAATCCGGACTAAACACTGAAGCTTTCTTT.

The chain carries TRBV19 and TRBJ1-1; D is ambiguous. Germline V gene data show CDR1 as LNHDA and CDR2 as SQIVND (reference sequence). V lost 7 bases to trimming and J lost 3 bases, with 15 bases between them. The length of the CDR3 is 14 residues. The CDR3 is CASTVGVRYTEAFF. CDR3 nucleotides: TGTGCCAGTACGGTAGGAGTAAGGTACACTGAAGCTTTCTTT.

The chain is built from TRBV7-6 and TRBJ2-3; the D gene is possibly TRBD1 (6 bases). Germline V gene data show CDR1 as SGHVS and CDR2 as FNYEAQ. The CDR3 length is 16 residues. The V end was cut by 5 bases, the J end by 1 base, with 16 bases between. CDR3 in amino acids: CASSGGHHLGTDTQYF. CDR3 DNA: TGTGCCAGCAGCGGGGGACACCACCTGGGCACAGATACGCAGTATTTT.